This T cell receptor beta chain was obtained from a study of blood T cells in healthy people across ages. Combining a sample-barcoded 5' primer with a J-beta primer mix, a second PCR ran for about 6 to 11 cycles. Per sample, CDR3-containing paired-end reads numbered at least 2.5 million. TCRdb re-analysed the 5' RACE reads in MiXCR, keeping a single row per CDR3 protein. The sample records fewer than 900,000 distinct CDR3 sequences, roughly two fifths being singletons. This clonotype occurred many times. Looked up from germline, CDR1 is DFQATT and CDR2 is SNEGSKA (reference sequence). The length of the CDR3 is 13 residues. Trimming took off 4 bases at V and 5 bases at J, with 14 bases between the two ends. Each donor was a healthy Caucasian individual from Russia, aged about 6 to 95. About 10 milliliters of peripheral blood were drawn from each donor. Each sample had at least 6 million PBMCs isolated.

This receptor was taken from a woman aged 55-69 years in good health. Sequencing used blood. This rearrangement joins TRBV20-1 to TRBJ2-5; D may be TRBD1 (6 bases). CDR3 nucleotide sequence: TGCAGTGCTAAACCAACAGGGTTGGAGACCCAGTACTTC. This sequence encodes CSAKPTGLETQYF.